The 16 T cell receptor beta chains below come from one sample, sequenced in a study of control samples from healthy donors and cancer patients. Assay: immunoSEQ multiplex PCR; the TCRdb copy retains only in-frame clones and omits some. The sample has about 75,000 clones, around 95% seen once. Sequencing used blood. These receptors all stem from a woman in her thirties or forties in good health.

This chain connects TRBV12-3 or TRBV12-4 to TRBJ2-1; possibly TRBD2 for D (5 bases). The germline V and J ends were trimmed by 3 bases and 13 bases, with 10 bases remaining between them. The CDR3 spans 11 residues. CDR3 protein: CASSLGRLQFF. The CDR3 nucleotides are TGTGCCAGCAGTTTGGGGAGACTCCAGTTCTTC.

This chain connects TRBV20-1 to TRBJ2-7, with D possibly being TRBD1 or TRBD2 (7 bases each). The CDR3 has 15 amino acids. Trimming stripped 3 bases from V and 1 base from J, with 16 bases between. CDR1 is DFQATT and CDR2 is SNEGSKA in the germline V gene (reference sequence). The CDR3 reads CSASWGRGPSYEQYF. CDR3 nucleotide sequence: TGCAGTGCTAGTTGGGGGAGGGGGCCTTCCTACGAGCAGTACTTC.

V gene TRBV6-5 combines with J gene TRBJ1-2; D remains ambiguous. The germline gives CDR1 MNHEY, CDR2 SVGAGI. Trimming left V 5 bases short and J 0 bases short, with 10 bases between. CDR3 length equals 14 residues. In DNA, the CDR3 is TGTGCCAGCAGTCCTACTGGGGCTAACTATGGCTACACCTTC. This translates into CASSPTGANYGYTF.

A few counts support this clone. This sequence joins TRBV5-6 and TRBJ2-5; TRBD2 might be the D (6 bases). V dropped 1 base and J dropped 5 bases, with 15 bases sitting between them. CDR1 is SGHDT, CDR2 YYEEEE, per germline. The CDR3 totals 15 residues. The CDR3 is CASSLFRGLGETQYF. CDR3 DNA: TGTGCCAGCAGCTTGTTTCGGGGACTGGGGGAGACCCAGTACTTC.

This clone was counted a single time. The genes are TRBV2 and TRBJ1-4; D remains unclear. CDR1 and CDR2 (germline): SNHLY, FYNNEI. V shed 6 bases and J shed 8 bases, with 4 bases lying between them. The length of the CDR3 is 10 residues. CDR3 loop: CASRGEKLFF. The CDR3 bases are TGTGCCAGCAGGGGGGAAAAACTGTTTTTT.

J is TRBJ2-2 and V is TRBV7-8; D remains ambiguous. This CDR3 spans 18 amino acids. CDR1 is SGHVS, CDR2 FQNEAQ, per germline. V was shortened by 3 bases and J by 4 bases, with 21 bases between the two germline ends. In DNA, the CDR3 is TGTGCCAGCAGCTTCATAGAGGTGACGGAAAGCATCACCGGGGAGCTGTTTTTT. The encoded protein is CASSFIEVTESITGELFF.

The V and J genes are TRBV6-5 and TRBJ1-1; 7 bases match TRBD1. CDR1 and CDR2 from the germline V gene are MNHEY and SVGAGI. The CDR3 is 14 residues long. V lost 2 bases and J lost 2; bases outside the gene matches: 2. The CDR3 nucleotides are TGTGCCAGCAGTTACGGACAGGCAAACACTGAAGCTTTCTTT. Protein: CASSYGQANTEAFF.

The V gene is TRBV27, the J gene TRBJ2-1; possibly TRBD1 or TRBD2 for D (6 bases each). CDR3 length equals 14 residues. The V end lost 5 bases, the J end lost 12 bases, and 20 bases lay between the germline ends. Germline assignment: CDR1 MNHEY and CDR2 SMNVEV (reference sequence). The CDR3 spells CASSGGTPFTAQFF. The CDR3 DNA follows: TGTGCCAGCAGTGGCGGGACACCCTTTACAGCGCAGTTCTTC.

The chain recombines TRBV6-5 with TRBJ2-7; no firm D call. The CDR3 contains 12 residues. Between the trimmed V and J ends, which lost 6 bases and 3 bases, there was a span of 9 bases. The germline V gene encodes CDR1 MNHEY and CDR2 SVGAGI. CDR3 sequence reads: CASSFPGYEQYF. The CDR3 bases are TGTGCCAGCAGCTTTCCCGGCTACGAGCAGTACTTC.

The chain is built from TRBV25-1 and TRBJ2-5; D is uncertain. The germline V gene encodes CDR1 MGHDK and CDR2 SYGVNS. Deletions cut 2 bases from V and 5 bases from J, with 9 bases between. The CDR3 totals 13 residues. In DNA, the CDR3 is TGTGCCAGCAGTGAACTGGTCGATGAGACCCAGTACTTC. Encoded protein: CASSELVDETQYF. Full variable domain (remainder filled in from reference TRBV25-1 and TRBJ2-5): EADIYQTPRYLVIGTGKKITLECSQTMGHDKMYWYQQDPGMELHLIHYSYGVNSTEKGDLSSESTVSRIRTEHFPLTLESARPSHTSQYLCASSELVDETQYFGPGTRLLVL.

The V and J genes are TRBV27 and TRBJ1-6, with 10 nucleotides matching TRBD1. The CDR3 extends over 17 amino acids. The V segment lost 4 bases and the J segment 3 bases; nucleotides outside the gene matches: 6. The germline V gene encodes CDR1 MNHEY and CDR2 SMNVEV (reference sequence). The CDR3, as DNA: TGTGCCAGCAGTTATGCCGGGACAGGGGTCTATAATTCACCCCTCCACTTT. As protein: CASSYAGTGVYNSPLHF.

The chain has TRBV10-1 and TRBJ1-1; no clear D. Looked up from germline, CDR1 is WNHNN and CDR2 is SYGVQD (reference sequence). The V and J ends lost 0 bases and 4 bases respectively, with 3 bases between them. The CDR3 sequence is 12 residues long. The CDR3: CASSESLTEAFF. The CDR3 DNA reads TGCGCCAGCAGTGAGTCTCTCACTGAAGCTTTCTTT.

This rearrangement joins TRBV6-5 to TRBJ1-3, with D perhaps TRBD1 (5 bases). The CDR3 sequence is 13 residues long. V lost 7 bases and J lost 4, with 11 bases in between. The V gene's germline CDR1 is MNHEY and CDR2 SVGAGI. In DNA form, the CDR3 reads TGTGCCAGCATCTCCACAGGAGGAAACACCATATATTTT. It codes for CASISTGGNTIYF.

The rearrangement links TRBV13 to TRBJ2-5, with TRBD2 matching over 8 bases. The CDR3 loop spans 16 amino acids. Trimming took 5 bases from V and 4 from J; bases not matched to a gene: 12. Germline V gives CDR1 PRHDT, CDR2 FYEKMQ (reference sequence). The CDR3 region has the DNA TGTGCCAGCAGCACCCGTCCCAGCGGGAGCTCAGAGACCCAGTACTTC. It translates to CASSTRPSGSSETQYF.

The chain employs TRBV5-1 and TRBJ2-3, with D maybe TRBD1 (5 bases). The CDR3 has 14 amino acids. V shed 0 bases and J shed 5 bases, with 10 bases lying between them. CDR1 and CDR2 from the germline V gene are SGHRS and YFSETQ. The CDR3: CASSLARAEDTQYF. DNA of the CDR3: TGCGCCAGCAGCTTGGCCAGGGCGGAAGATACGCAGTATTTT.

V and J are TRBV6-2 or TRBV6-3 and TRBJ2-3; 9 bases match TRBD1. Trimming cost V 6 bases and J 6 bases; bases outside gene matches: 7. The germline V gene has CDR1 MNHEY and CDR2 SVGEGT. The length of the CDR3 is 14 residues. The CDR3 sequence: CASSTTGGVDTQYF. DNA for the CDR3: TGTGCCAGCAGCACAACAGGGGGCGTGGATACGCAGTATTTT.